The clone carrying this T cell receptor (beta chain) showed up just a few times. Its antigen is still unknown. The data were taken from a study of CD8+ T cells in alopecia areata. Study-level information: Those treated were given oral tofacitinib at 5 to 10 mg twice daily. Tofacitinib ran 6 to 18 months, followed by 6 months off drug.

Treatment described: oral pan-JAK inhibitor, 5-10 mg twice daily. V was clipped by 3 bases and J by 2 bases, with 20 bases between them. CDR3 length: 18 residues. CDR1 and CDR2 from the germline V gene are KGHSH and LQKENI. Broader study findings: Scalp lesions, especially in alopecia totalis/universalis, had higher clonality than normal scalp.

In each case, RNA was isolated and then reverse transcribed into cDNA as the sequencing template. TCRdb's table, derived via immunoSEQ multiplex PCR, lists solely in-frame clones and lacks some. The table lists 80,000 to 100,000 clones, around 47% of them singletons. The TCR comes from a human donor with alopecia areata. Here the sequenced sample was CD8+ T cells sorted from blood, taken at week 24, from a patient treated with tofacitinib. The rearrangement links TRBV18 to TRBJ2-4, with a possible D match to TRBD1 (5 bases). The CDR3 nucleotides are TGTGCCAGCTCACCTTCGGTGTATCTTGCAGGGCCCAAAAACATTCAGTACTTC. This encodes CASSPSVYLAGPKNIQYF.